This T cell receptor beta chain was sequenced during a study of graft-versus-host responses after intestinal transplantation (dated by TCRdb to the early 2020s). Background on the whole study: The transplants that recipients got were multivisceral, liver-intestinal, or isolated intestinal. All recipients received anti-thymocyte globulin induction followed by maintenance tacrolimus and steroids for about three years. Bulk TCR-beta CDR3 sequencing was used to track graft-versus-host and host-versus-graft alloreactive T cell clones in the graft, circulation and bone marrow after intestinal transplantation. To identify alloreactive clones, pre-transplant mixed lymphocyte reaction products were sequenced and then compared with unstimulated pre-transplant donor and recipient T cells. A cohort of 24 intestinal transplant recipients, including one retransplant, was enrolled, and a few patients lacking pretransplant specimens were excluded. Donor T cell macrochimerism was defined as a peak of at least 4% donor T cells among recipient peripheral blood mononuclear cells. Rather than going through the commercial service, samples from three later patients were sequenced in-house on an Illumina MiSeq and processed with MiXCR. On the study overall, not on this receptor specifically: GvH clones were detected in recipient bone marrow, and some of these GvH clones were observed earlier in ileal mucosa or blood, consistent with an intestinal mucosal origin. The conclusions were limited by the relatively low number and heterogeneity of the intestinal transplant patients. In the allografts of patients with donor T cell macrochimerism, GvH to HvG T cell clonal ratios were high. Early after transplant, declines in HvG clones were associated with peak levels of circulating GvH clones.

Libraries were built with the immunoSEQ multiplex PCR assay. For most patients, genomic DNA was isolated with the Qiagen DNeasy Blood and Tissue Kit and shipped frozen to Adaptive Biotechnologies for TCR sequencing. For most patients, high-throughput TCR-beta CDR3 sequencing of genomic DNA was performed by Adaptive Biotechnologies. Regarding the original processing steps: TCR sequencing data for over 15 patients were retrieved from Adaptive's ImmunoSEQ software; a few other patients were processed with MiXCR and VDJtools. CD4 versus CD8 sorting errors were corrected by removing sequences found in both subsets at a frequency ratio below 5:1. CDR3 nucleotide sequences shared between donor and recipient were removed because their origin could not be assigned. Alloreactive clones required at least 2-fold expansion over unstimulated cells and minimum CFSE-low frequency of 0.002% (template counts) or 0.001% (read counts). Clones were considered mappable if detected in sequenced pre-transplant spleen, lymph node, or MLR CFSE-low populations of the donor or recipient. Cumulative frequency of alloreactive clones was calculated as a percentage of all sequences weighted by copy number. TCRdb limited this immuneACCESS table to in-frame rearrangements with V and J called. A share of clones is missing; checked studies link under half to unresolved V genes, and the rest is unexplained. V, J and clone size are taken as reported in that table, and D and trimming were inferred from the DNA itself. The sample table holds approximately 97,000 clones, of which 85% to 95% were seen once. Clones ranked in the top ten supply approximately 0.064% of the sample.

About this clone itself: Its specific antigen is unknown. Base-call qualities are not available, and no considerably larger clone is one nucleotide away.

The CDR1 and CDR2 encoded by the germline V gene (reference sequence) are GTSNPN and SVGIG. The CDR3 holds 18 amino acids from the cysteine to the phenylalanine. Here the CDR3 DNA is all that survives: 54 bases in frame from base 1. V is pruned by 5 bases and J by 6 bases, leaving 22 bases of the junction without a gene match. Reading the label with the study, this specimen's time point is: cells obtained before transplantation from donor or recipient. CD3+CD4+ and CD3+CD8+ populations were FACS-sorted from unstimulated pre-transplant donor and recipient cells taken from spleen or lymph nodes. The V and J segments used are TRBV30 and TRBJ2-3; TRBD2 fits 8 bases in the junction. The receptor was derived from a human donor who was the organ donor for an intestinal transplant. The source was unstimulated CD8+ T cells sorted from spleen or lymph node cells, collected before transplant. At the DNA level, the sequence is TGTGCCTGGCCCCTGGGACTAGGGGACCCGGAGGGGTCGGATACGCAGTATTTT. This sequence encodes CAWPLGLGDPEGSDTQYF.